The 15 T cell receptor beta chains presented below share a single source sample, sequenced in a study of T cells after yellow fever vaccination. TCRdb processed the 5' RACE reads anew with MiXCR; each CDR3 protein has one entry. The sample lists around 310,000 distinct CDR3 sequences; 4% were seen once. Sequences were derived from PBMCs, sampled 5 days after the yellow fever booster vaccination. These receptors all stem from a man younger than 35 who received the YFV17D yellow fever vaccine.

This clonotype was seen ten or more times. The chain's CDR3 is CASSLDGGGDEQFF. The DNA of the CDR3 is TGTGCCAGCAGCTTAGATGGGGGCGGGGATGAGCAGTTCTTC. V usage is TRBV7-6 and J usage is TRBJ2-1; perhaps D is TRBD1 or TRBD2 (6 bases each). Germline V gives CDR1 SGHVS, CDR2 FNYEAQ. The length of the CDR3 is 14 residues. V lost 1 base and J 8 bases, leaving 12 bases between the germline ends. The variable domain in full, completed from reference TRBV7-6 and TRBJ2-1, reads GAGVSQSPRYKVTKRGQDVALRCDPISGHVSLYWYRQALGQGPEFLTYFNYEAQQDKSGLPNDRFSAERPEGSISTLTIQRTEQRDSAMYRCASSLDGGGDEQFFGPGTRLTVL.

There are many counts of this clonotype. The rearrangement joins TRBV7-9 to TRBJ2-3; D gene unclear. The CDR3 contains 18 residues. Between the trimmed V and J ends, which lost 4 bases and 1 base, there was a span of 21 bases. The V gene's germline CDR1 is SEHNR and CDR2 FQNEAQ (reference sequence). CDR3 nucleotide sequence: TGTGCCAGCAGCTCTTTAGGCCCCTTCCGGCCGGGCACAGATACGCAGTATTTT. Translating gives CASSSLGPFRPGTDTQYF.

In its sample, this clonotype was seen a few times. This chain connects TRBV7-9 to TRBJ1-2; D unresolved. V lost 6 bases and J 6 bases, leaving 11 bases between the germline ends. The CDR3 is 12 amino acids. Germline assignment: CDR1 SEHNR and CDR2 FQNEAQ (reference sequence). The CDR3 DNA sequence: TGTGCCAGCAGTTACTACGCGGATGGCTACACCTTC. It specifies CASSYYADGYTF.

This clonotype came up a few times. The chain recombines TRBV6-2 or TRBV6-3 with TRBJ2-7; D not certain. Looked up from germline, CDR1 is MNHEY and CDR2 is SVGEGT. Between the trimmed V and J ends, which lost 2 bases and 3 bases, there was a span of 5 bases. The CDR3 totals 12 residues. The CDR3 bases are TGTGCCAGCAGTTACCGACACTACGAGCAGTACTTC. Protein sequence: CASSYRHYEQYF.

The rearrangement joins TRBV3-1 to TRBJ2-5; 11 bases line up with TRBD2. Germline V gives CDR1 LGHDT, CDR2 YNNKEL (reference sequence). V shed 1 base, J shed 5 bases, and the junction held 18 bases outside the gene matches. This CDR3 region has 20 residues. The CDR3 spells CASSQGLRLAGPQFRETQYF. The DNA of the CDR3 is TGTGCCAGCAGCCAAGGTCTCCGACTAGCGGGGCCTCAGTTCCGGGAGACCCAGTACTTC.

The J gene is TRBJ2-5, the V gene TRBV10-3; D is unresolved. Germline V CDR1 and CDR2: ENHRY, SYGVKD. The CDR3 is made up of 15 amino acids. With 2 bases removed from V and 2 bases from J, the gap between germline ends came to 12 bases. The CDR3 spells CAISEVWLGQETQYF. The CDR3 coding sequence is TGTGCCATCAGTGAGGTTTGGTTGGGACAAGAGACCCAGTACTTC.

There are a few counts of this clonotype. This sequence joins TRBV10-3 and TRBJ2-7; 8 bases are a match to TRBD1. Germline CDR1 ENHRY, CDR2 SYGVKD. V trimming: 0 bases; J trimming: 6 bases; junction bases outside the gene matches: 7. The CDR3 length is 15 residues. In nucleotides, the CDR3 is TGTGCCATCAGTGAGTCTGGACAGGGTGGTGTCGAGCAGTACTTC. Translation gives CAISESGQGGVEQYF.

The table lists this clonotype with many counts. This chain uses TRBV6-5 with TRBJ1-2; no clear D gene. V was trimmed by 4 bases and J by 4 bases, leaving 13 bases between them. The CDR3 loop spans 14 amino acids. Germline lookup yields CDR1 MNHEY and CDR2 SVGAGI. CDR3 sequence reads: CASSFGVGLYGYTF. The DNA for the CDR3 is TGTGCCAGCAGTTTCGGCGTAGGGCTCTATGGCTACACCTTC.

The chain combines TRBV7-2 with TRBJ2-5; 11 bases align to TRBD2. V was clipped by 6 bases and J by 4 bases; unmatched bases: 13. Germline V gene sequence: CDR1 SGHTA, CDR2 FQGNSA. The length of the CDR3 is 17 residues. The CDR3 protein is CASSPGGTSGRGETQYF. DNA of the CDR3: TGTGCCAGCAGTCCGGGGGGGACTAGCGGTCGCGGAGAGACCCAGTACTTC. The full variable domain, rest sourced from reference TRBV7-2 and TRBJ2-5, is GAGVSQSPSNKVTEKGKDVELRCDPISGHTALYWYRQSLGQGLEFLIYFQGNSAPDKSGLPSDRFSAERTGGSVSTLTIQRTQQEDSAVYLCASSPGGTSGRGETQYFGPGTRLLVL.

The chain employs TRBV5-5 and TRBJ2-7, with D possibly matching TRBD1 (6 bases). V was clipped by 1 base and J by 1 base, with 9 bases between them. Germline lookup yields CDR1 SGHKS and CDR2 YYEKEE (reference sequence). The CDR3 loop spans 14 amino acids. CDR3 protein: CASSLWGPSYEQYV. The CDR3 coding sequence is TGTGCCAGCAGCTTGTGGGGGCCGTCCTACGAGCAGTACGTC.

This clonotype was detected many times. V gene TRBV6-1 combines with J gene TRBJ2-6, with D possibly being TRBD1 (5 bases). Trimming stripped 1 base from V and 2 bases from J, with 9 bases between. The CDR3 runs 16 residues. Germline loops: CDR1 MNHNS, CDR2 SASEGT. CDR3 nucleotides: TGTGCCAGCAGTGAAGACGAGACAGCTGGGGCCAACGTCCTGACTTTC. It codes for CASSEDETAGANVLTF.

The V call is TRBV12-3 or TRBV12-4, the J call TRBJ1-5; 10 nucleotides align to TRBD1. V shed 4 bases and J 4 bases; nucleotides not matched to a gene: 1. The CDR3 spans 14 residues. The CDR3 sequence: CASSWGQGNQPQHF. The CDR3 DNA follows: TGTGCCAGCAGTTGGGGACAGGGGAATCAGCCCCAGCATTTT.

There are many counts of this clonotype. V gene TRBV11-2 combines with J gene TRBJ1-1, with a possible D match to TRBD1 (5 bases). Germline V gives CDR1 SGHAT, CDR2 FQNNGV. The CDR3 loop spans 13 amino acids. V lost 0 bases and J 13 bases, leaving 15 bases between the germline ends. This CDR3 reads CASSLESGRALFF. In DNA form, the CDR3 reads TGTGCCAGCAGCTTAGAGTCCGGCAGGGCGCTTTTCTTT.

The rearrangement joins TRBV5-5 to TRBJ2-7; TRBD2 matches at 10 bases. Looked up from germline, CDR1 is SGHKS and CDR2 is YYEKEE (reference sequence). The CDR3 extends over 16 amino acids. The CDR3 coding sequence is TGTGCCGGCAGCTTGGCACTAGCGGGGTACTCCTACGAGCAGTACGTC. This translates into CAGSLALAGYSYEQYV.

The table lists this clonotype with a few counts. The CDR3 DNA is TGCGCCAGCAGCCAAGATCAAGCGGGGGCGGCGAACACCGGGGAGCTGTTTTTT. Its translation: CASSQDQAGAANTGELFF. The chain employs TRBV4-3 and TRBJ2-2; 8 positions agree with TRBD2. Losses at the gene ends were 0 bases for V and 0 bases for J; bases not matched to a gene: 6. The CDR3 contains 18 residues. CDR1 and CDR2 (germline): LGHNA, YSLEER.